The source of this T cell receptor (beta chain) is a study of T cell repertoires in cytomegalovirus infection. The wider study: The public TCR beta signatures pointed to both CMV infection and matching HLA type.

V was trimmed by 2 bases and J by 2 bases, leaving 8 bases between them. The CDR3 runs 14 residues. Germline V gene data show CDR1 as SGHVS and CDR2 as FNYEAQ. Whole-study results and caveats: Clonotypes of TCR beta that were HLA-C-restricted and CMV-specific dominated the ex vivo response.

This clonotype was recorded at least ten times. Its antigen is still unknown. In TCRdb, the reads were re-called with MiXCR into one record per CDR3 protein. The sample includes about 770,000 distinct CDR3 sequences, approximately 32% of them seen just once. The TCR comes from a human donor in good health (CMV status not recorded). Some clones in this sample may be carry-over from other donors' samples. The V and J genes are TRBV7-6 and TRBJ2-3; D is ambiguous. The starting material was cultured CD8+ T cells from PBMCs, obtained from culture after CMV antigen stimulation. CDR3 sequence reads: CASSLKGPTDTQYF. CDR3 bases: TGTGCCAGCAGCTTAAAAGGGCCCACAGATACGCAGTATTTT.